Given below is one T cell receptor beta chain in context. Its antigen is currently unknown. Vbeta (60) and Jbeta (13) primers were used in the PCR. TCRdb keeps only in-frame clones here, not all; method: immunoSEQ multiplex PCR. Of some 130,000 clones listed, approximately 71% are singletons. This entry comes from a study of cytomegalovirus exposure and HLA in healthy donors. Study results and limitations: Earlier analysis yielded a pattern in which most TCR beta V segments were productive about 90% or about 30% of the time. In terms of immune exposure information, only CMV serostatus was available.

CDR3 length: 14 residues. Trimming removed 0 bases from V and 4 bases from J, with 10 bases in between. Germline CDR1 SGDLS, CDR2 YYNGEE. The TCR comes from a man under 40 in good health and CMV-seronegative. The sample comprised PBMCs. This sequence joins TRBV9 and TRBJ2-5, with a tentative D call TRBD1 (5 bases). In DNA form, the CDR3 reads TGTGCCAGCAGCGTAGGGAAAGGGGTAGAGACCCAGTACTTC. Protein: CASSVGKGVETQYF.